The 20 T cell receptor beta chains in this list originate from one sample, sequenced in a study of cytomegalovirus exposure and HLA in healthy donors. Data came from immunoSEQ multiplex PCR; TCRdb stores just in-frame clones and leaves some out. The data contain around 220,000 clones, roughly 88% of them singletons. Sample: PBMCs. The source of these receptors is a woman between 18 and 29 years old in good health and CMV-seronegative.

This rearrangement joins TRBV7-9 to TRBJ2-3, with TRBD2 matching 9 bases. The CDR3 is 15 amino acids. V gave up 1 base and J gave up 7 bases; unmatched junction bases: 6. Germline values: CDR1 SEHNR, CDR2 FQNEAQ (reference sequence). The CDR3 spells CASSLVSSGENTQYF. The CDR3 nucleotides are TGTGCCAGCAGCTTAGTTTCTAGCGGGGAGAATACGCAGTATTTT. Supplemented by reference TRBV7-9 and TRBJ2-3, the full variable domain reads DTGVSQNPRHKITKRGQNVTFRCDPISEHNRLYWYRQTLGQGPEFLTYFQNEAQLEKSRLLSDRFSAERPKGSFSTLEIQRTEQGDSAMYLCASSLVSSGENTQYFGPGTRLTVL.

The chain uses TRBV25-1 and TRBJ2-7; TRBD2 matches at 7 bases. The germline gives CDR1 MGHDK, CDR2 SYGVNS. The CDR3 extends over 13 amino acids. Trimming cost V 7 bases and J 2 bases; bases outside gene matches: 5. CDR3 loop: CASTRDYTYEQYF. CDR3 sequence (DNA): TGTGCCAGCACTCGGGACTACACCTACGAGCAGTACTTC.

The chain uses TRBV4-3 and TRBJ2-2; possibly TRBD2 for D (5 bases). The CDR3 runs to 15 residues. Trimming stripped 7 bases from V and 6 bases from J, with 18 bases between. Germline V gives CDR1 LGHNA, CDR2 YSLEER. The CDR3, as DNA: TGCGCCAGCAACTCTGGACTCCTCACACCCGGGGAGCTGTTTTTT. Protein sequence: CASNSGLLTPGELFF.

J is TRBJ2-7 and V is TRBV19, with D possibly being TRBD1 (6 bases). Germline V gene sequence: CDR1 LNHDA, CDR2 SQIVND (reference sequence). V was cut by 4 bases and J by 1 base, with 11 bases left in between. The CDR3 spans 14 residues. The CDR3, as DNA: TGTGCCAGTAGTACCCAGGGGTATTCCTACGAGCAGTACTTC. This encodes CASSTQGYSYEQYF.

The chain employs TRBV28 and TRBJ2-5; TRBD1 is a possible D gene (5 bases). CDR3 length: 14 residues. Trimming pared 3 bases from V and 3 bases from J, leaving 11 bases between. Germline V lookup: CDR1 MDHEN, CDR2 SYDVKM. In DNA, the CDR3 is TGTGCCAGCAGTTTGCAGGGCTGGGAAGAGACCCAGTACTTC. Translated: CASSLQGWEETQYF.

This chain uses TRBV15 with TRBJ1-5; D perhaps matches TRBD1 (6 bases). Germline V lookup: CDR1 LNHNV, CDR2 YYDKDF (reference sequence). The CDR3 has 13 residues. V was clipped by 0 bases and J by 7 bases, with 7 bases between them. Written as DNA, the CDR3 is TGTGCCACCAGCAGAGACAGGGGACAGCCCCAGCATTTT. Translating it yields CATSRDRGQPQHF.

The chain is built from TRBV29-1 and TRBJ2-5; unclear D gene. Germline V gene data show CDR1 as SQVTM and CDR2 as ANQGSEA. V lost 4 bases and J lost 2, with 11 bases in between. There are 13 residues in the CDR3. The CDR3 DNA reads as TGCAGCGTTGGGTACAGTCGTCAAGAGACCCAGTACTTC. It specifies CSVGYSRQETQYF. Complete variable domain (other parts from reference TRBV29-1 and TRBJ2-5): SAVISQKPSRDICQRGTSLTIQCQVDSQVTMMFWYRQQPGQSLTLIATANQGSEATYESGFVIDKFPISRPNLTFSTLTVSNMSPEDSSIYLCSVGYSRQETQYFGPGTRLLVL.

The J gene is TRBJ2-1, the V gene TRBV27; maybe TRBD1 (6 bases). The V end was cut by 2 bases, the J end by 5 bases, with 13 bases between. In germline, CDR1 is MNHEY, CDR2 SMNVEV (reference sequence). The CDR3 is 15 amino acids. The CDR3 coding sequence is TGTGCCAGCAGTTTAAGTGGACAGCCAAACAATGAGCAGTTCTTC. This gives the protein CASSLSGQPNNEQFF.

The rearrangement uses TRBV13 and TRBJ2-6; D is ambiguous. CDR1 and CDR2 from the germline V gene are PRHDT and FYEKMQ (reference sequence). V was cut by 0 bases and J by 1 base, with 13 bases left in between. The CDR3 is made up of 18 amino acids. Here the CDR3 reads CASSLGLPWASGANVLTF. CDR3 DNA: TGTGCCAGCAGCTTAGGCCTGCCGTGGGCTTCTGGGGCCAACGTCCTGACTTTC.

CDR3 nucleotide sequence: TGTGCCAGCAGTTCGTGGGTGGGGCTGGAAGGAAATCAGCCCCAGCATTTT. This codes for CASSSWVGLEGNQPQHF. V usage is TRBV28 and J usage is TRBJ1-5; the D gene is possibly TRBD1 (5 bases). The CDR3 consists of 17 residues. Trimming removed 4 bases from V and 4 bases from J, with 20 bases in between. In germline, CDR1 is MDHEN, CDR2 SYDVKM. The whole variable domain, remainder taken from reference TRBV28 and TRBJ1-5, is DVKVTQSSRYLVKRTGEKVFLECVQDMDHENMFWYRQDPGLGLRLIYFSYDVKMKEKGDIPEGYSVSREKKERFSLILESASTNQTSMYLCASSSWVGLEGNQPQHFGDGTRLSIL.

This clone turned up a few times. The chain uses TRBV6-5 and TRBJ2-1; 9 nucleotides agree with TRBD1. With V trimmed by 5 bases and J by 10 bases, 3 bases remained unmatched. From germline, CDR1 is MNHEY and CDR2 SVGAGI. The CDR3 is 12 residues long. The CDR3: CASSRTGGEQFF. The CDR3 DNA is TGTGCCAGCAGTCGAACAGGGGGCGAGCAGTTCTTC.

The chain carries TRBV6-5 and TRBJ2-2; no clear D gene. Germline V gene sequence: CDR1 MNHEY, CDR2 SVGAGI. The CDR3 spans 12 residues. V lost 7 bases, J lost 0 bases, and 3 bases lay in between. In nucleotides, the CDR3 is TGTGCCAGCACATCGAACACCGGGGAGCTGTTTTTT. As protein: CASTSNTGELFF.

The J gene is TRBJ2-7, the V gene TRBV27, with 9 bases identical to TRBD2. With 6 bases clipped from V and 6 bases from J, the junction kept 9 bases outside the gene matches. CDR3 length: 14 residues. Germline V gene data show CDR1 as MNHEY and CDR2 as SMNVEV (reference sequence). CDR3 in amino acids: CASSLGGGVGEQYF. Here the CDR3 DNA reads TGTGCCAGCAGCCTAGGCGGGGGGGTGGGCGAGCAGTACTTC.

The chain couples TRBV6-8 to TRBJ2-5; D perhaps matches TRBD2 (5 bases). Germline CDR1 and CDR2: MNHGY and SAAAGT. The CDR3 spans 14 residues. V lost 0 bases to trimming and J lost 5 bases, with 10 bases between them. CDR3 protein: CASSYSRVFETQYF. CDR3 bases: TGTGCCAGCAGTTACTCGAGGGTCTTCGAGACCCAGTACTTC.

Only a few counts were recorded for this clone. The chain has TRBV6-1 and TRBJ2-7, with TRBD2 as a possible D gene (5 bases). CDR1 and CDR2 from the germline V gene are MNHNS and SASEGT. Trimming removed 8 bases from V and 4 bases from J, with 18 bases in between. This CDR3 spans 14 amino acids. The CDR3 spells CASAGGPSGYEQYF. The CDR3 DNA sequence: TGTGCCAGCGCCGGAGGACCTTCCGGGTACGAGCAGTACTTC.

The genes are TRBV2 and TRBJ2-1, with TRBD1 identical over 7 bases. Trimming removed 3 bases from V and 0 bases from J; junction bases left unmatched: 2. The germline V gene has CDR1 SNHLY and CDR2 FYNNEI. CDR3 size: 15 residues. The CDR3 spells CASSDSGGSYNEQFF. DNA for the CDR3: TGTGCCAGCAGTGATTCAGGGGGCTCCTACAATGAGCAGTTCTTC. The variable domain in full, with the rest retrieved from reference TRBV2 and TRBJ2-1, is EPEVTQTPSHQVTQMGQEVILRCVPISNHLYFYWYRQILGQKVEFLVSFYNNEISEKSEIFDDQFSVERPDGSNFTLKIRSTKLEDSAMYFCASSDSGGSYNEQFFGPGTRLTVL.

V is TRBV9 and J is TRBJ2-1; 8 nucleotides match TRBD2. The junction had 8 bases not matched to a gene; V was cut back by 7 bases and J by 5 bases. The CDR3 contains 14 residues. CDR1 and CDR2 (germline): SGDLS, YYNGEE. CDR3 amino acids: CASAGGGRNNEQFF. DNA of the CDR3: TGTGCCAGCGCCGGGGGGGGACGAAACAATGAGCAGTTCTTC.

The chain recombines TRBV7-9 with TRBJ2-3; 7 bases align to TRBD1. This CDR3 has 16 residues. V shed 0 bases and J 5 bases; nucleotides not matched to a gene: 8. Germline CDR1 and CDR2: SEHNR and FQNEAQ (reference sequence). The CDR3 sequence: CASSLALGTAKDTQYF. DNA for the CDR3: TGTGCCAGCAGCTTAGCGCTCGGGACAGCAAAAGATACGCAGTATTTT.

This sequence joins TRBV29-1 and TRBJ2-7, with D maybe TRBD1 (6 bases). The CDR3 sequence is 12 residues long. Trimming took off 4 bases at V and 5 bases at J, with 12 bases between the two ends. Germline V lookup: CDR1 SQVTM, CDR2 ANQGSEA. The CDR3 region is CSVAGAANEQYF. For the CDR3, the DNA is TGCAGCGTTGCAGGGGCGGCCAACGAGCAGTACTTC.

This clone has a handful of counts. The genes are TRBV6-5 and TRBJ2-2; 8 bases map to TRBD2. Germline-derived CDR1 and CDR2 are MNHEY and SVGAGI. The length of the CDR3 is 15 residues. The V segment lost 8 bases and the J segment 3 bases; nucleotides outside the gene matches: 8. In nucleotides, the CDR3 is TGTGCCAGCCGCAAGCGGGAGCTTGACACCGGGGAGCTGTTTTTT. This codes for CASRKRELDTGELFF.